These 24 T cell receptor beta chains were sequenced from one sample in a study of blood T cell repertoires in COVID-19. Measured with immunoSEQ multiplex PCR; TCRdb has only the in-frame clones, and not every one. The sample includes about 260,000 clones, around 90% of them seen just once. Specimen: peripheral blood. The receptors were gathered from a woman in her thirties or forties with acute or convalescent COVID-19.

Regarding this clone: Just one base apart from a much larger clone, this may be a read error. The J gene is TRBJ1-2, the V gene TRBV6-5, with TRBD1 matching over 7 bases. CDR3 length: 13 residues. CDR1 and CDR2 from the germline V gene are MNHEY and SVGAGI. V gave up 2 bases and J gave up 4 bases; unmatched junction bases: 1. CDR3 residues: CASSYGDSYGYTF. The CDR3 DNA is TGTGCCAGCAGTTACGGGGACAGCTATGGCTACACCTTC.

This clone appeared a few times. The J gene is TRBJ2-5, the V gene TRBV7-9; TRBD1 agrees at 9 bases. This CDR3 has 15 amino acids. Germline V CDR1 and CDR2: SEHNR, FQNEAQ (reference sequence). With V trimmed by 3 bases and J by 5 bases, 7 bases remained unmatched. As DNA, the CDR3 is TGTGCCAGCAGCTTGATCACAGGGGGCTGGGAGACCCAGTACTTC. Translation gives CASSLITGGWETQYF.

The V and J genes are TRBV3-1 (or the pseudogene TRBV3-2) and TRBJ2-1; 7 positions agree with TRBD2. Germline values: CDR1 LGHDT, CDR2 YNNKEL (reference sequence). This CDR3 contains 13 residues. Losses at the gene ends were 1 base for V and 13 bases for J; bases not matched to a gene: 7. CDR3 sequence (DNA): TGTGCCAGCAGCCAAGTAGGGCTAGCGGCTCAGTTCTTC. Translated: CASSQVGLAAQFF.

This clone appeared a single time. The V gene is TRBV6-4, the J gene TRBJ1-2, with TRBD1 matching 8 bases. Germline CDR1 and CDR2: MRHNA and SNTAGT. The V gene end was trimmed by 3 bases and the J gene end by 4 bases; junction bases not matched to a gene: 7. This CDR3 region has 15 residues. This chain's CDR3 is CASSESPGTGYGYTF. The DNA for the CDR3 is TGTGCCAGCAGTGAGTCTCCCGGGACAGGCTATGGCTACACCTTC.

The rearrangement joins TRBV18 to TRBJ2-2; 7 bases match TRBD1. The CDR3 is 17 residues long. CDR1 and CDR2 from the germline V gene are KGHSH and LQKENI. V lost 3 bases and J lost 4; bases outside the gene matches: 11. The CDR3 is CASSPLRDSLGTGELFF. CDR3 in DNA: TGTGCCAGCTCACCGTTAAGGGACAGCCTGGGCACCGGGGAGCTGTTTTTT.

CDR3 sequence (DNA): TGCGCCAGCAGACGGACAGGGGGCCTTTATGGCTACACCTTC. This gives the protein CASRRTGGLYGYTF. The chain recombines TRBV4-1 with TRBJ1-2; TRBD1 matches 11 bases. This CDR3 is built from 14 residues. Germline V gene data show CDR1 as MGHRA and CDR2 as YSYEKL. After removal of 6 bases from V and 5 bases from J, the junction contained 5 bases not matched to a gene.

The rearrangement links TRBV14 to TRBJ1-6, with D uncertain. This CDR3 has 16 residues. V lost 2 bases, J lost 2 bases, and 10 bases lay in between. CDR1 SGHDN and CDR2 FVKESK come from the germline V gene. The CDR3 bases are TGTGCCAGCAGCCAATGGTCCGGGGCCTATAATTCACCCCTCCACTTT. It codes for CASSQWSGAYNSPLHF.

The genes are TRBV10-3 and TRBJ2-1; D possibly corresponds to TRBD1 (6 bases). This CDR3 has 14 residues. Germline assignment: CDR1 ENHRY and CDR2 SYGVKD. V was pared by 2 bases and J by 4 bases, with 9 bases between. The CDR3 bases are TGTGCCATCAGTGAGGCAGGGGCTTACAATGAGCAGTTCTTC. Translation gives CAISEAGAYNEQFF.

J is TRBJ1-2 and V is TRBV7-8, with D maybe TRBD1 (5 bases). The CDR3 extends over 15 amino acids. Germline V gene sequence: CDR1 SGHVS, CDR2 FQNEAQ. V was trimmed by 0 bases and J by 4 bases, leaving 12 bases between them. The CDR3 sequence: CASSLADRDPYGYTF. In DNA form, the CDR3 reads TGTGCCAGCAGCTTAGCCGACAGAGACCCCTATGGCTACACCTTC.

This rearrangement joins TRBV30 to TRBJ1-3; TRBD1 might be the D (5 bases). The germline CDR1 and CDR2 sequences are GTSNPN and SVGIG (reference sequence). This CDR3 contains 13 residues. The DNA of the CDR3 is TGTGCTAACCGACAGACCTCTGGAAACACCATATATTTT. This translates into CANRQTSGNTIYF.

The chain links TRBV3-1 (or the pseudogene TRBV3-2) to TRBJ2-2; D might be TRBD1 (6 bases). Germline assignment: CDR1 LGHDT and CDR2 YNNKEL (reference sequence). There are 16 residues in the CDR3. The V and J ends lost 2 bases and 6 bases respectively, with 16 bases between them. The CDR3 coding sequence is TGTGCCAGCAGCCAAAGATTGGGGGCGCGATCCGGGGAGCTGTTTTTT. This translates into CASSQRLGARSGELFF.

This sequence joins TRBV27 and TRBJ2-1; 7 nucleotides align to TRBD2. The junction had 1 base not matched to a gene; V was cut back by 1 base and J by 1 base. The V gene's germline CDR1 is MNHEY and CDR2 SMNVEV (reference sequence). This CDR3 is built from 15 residues. Here the CDR3 DNA reads TGTGCCAGCAGTTTATGGGAGGGGTCCTACAATGAGCAGTTCTTC. Amino acids: CASSLWEGSYNEQFF.

V gene TRBV12-5 combines with J gene TRBJ1-1, with TRBD1 as a possible D gene (5 bases). Between the trimmed V and J ends, which lost 8 bases and 1 base, there was a span of 17 bases. The CDR3 consists of 15 residues. CDR1 is LGHNT, CDR2 FRNRAP, per germline. CDR3 nucleotides: TGTGCTAGTTCCGGGCAGGACACTGCGAACACTGAAGCTTTCTTT. Amino acids: CASSGQDTANTEAFF.

This rearrangement joins TRBV15 to TRBJ1-3; weak D call: TRBD1 (5 bases). V lost 3 bases and J 3 bases, leaving 15 bases between the germline ends. The CDR3 length is 16 residues. Looked up from germline, CDR1 is LNHNV and CDR2 is YYDKDF (reference sequence). The CDR3 loop is CATSSLEAGFGNTIYF. CDR3 nucleotides: TGTGCCACCAGCAGTCTCGAGGCAGGGTTTGGAAACACCATATATTTT.

The rearrangement links TRBV6-5 to TRBJ2-2; D is uncertain. This CDR3 is built from 13 residues. Trimming pared 7 bases from V and 0 bases from J, leaving 6 bases between. The germline CDR1 and CDR2 sequences are MNHEY and SVGAGI. This CDR3 is CASTPPNTGELFF. The DNA of the CDR3 is TGTGCCAGCACCCCTCCGAACACCGGGGAGCTGTTTTTT.

The J gene is TRBJ2-1, the V gene TRBV2; the D gene is possibly TRBD2 (5 bases). This CDR3 comprises 15 residues. The V gene lost 0 bases and the J gene lost 10 bases, with 16 bases spanning the gap. CDR1 is SNHLY, CDR2 FYNNEI, per germline. The chain's CDR3 is CASSEARVTAREQFF. Written as DNA, the CDR3 is TGTGCCAGCAGTGAAGCGCGGGTCACAGCTCGGGAGCAGTTCTTC.

The genes are TRBV7-9 and TRBJ2-1; D perhaps matches TRBD2 (5 bases). The ends were cut back, 5 bases at V and 7 bases at J, with 12 bases in the middle. Germline values: CDR1 SEHNR, CDR2 FQNEAQ (reference sequence). CDR3 length: 13 residues. CDR3 loop: CASSLRTGNEQFF. CDR3 sequence (DNA): TGTGCCAGCAGCCTCCGGACGGGAAATGAGCAGTTCTTC.

The V call is TRBV6-5, the J call TRBJ2-7; weak D call: TRBD1 (6 bases). V lost 8 bases to trimming and J lost 3 bases, with 14 bases between them. Germline-derived CDR1 and CDR2 are MNHEY and SVGAGI. The CDR3 is made up of 13 amino acids. The CDR3 region has the DNA TGTGCCAGCGCTCGAGGACAGTTCTACGAGCAGTACGTC. It is translated as CASARGQFYEQYV.

The chain carries TRBV14 and TRBJ1-3, with D unresolved. The CDR3 length is 15 residues. V was shortened by 4 bases and J by 2 bases, with 12 bases between the two germline ends. Germline values: CDR1 SGHDN, CDR2 FVKESK. The CDR3 region is CASSRSGSTGNTIYF. The CDR3 coding sequence is TGTGCCAGCAGCCGTTCGGGTTCCACTGGAAACACCATATATTTT. The whole variable domain, filled in from reference TRBV14 and TRBJ1-3, reads EAGVTQFPSHSVIEKGQTVTLRCDPISGHDNLYWYRRVMGKEIKFLLHFVKESKQDESGMPNNRFLAERTGGTYSTLKVQPAELEDSGVYFCASSRSGSTGNTIYFGEGSWLTVV.

The chain has TRBV7-9 and TRBJ2-2; TRBD1 agrees at 7 bases. CDR3 size: 17 residues. CDR1 SEHNR and CDR2 FQNEAQ come from the germline V gene (reference sequence). V gave up 6 bases and J gave up 4 bases; unmatched junction bases: 14. This chain's CDR3 is CASRTKGALSSTGELFF. The CDR3 nucleotides read TGTGCCAGCAGGACAAAGGGGGCACTTTCGAGCACCGGGGAGCTGTTTTTT.

The rearrangement joins TRBV6-1 to TRBJ1-1; 8 bases are a match to TRBD1. V trimming: 2 bases; J trimming: 5 bases; junction bases outside the gene matches: 4. This CDR3 has 14 residues. Germline V gene sequence: CDR1 MNHNS, CDR2 SASEGT. The CDR3 DNA follows: TGTGCCAGCAGTGAATACAGGGGGTGGACTGAAGCTTTCTTT. Its translation is CASSEYRGWTEAFF.

The genes are TRBV3-1 (or the pseudogene TRBV3-2) and TRBJ2-5; TRBD1 might be the D (6 bases). In germline, CDR1 is LGHDT, CDR2 YNNKEL (reference sequence). This CDR3 is built from 13 residues. V was trimmed by 4 bases and J by 5 bases, leaving 11 bases between them. The CDR3 reads CASSRQGWETQYF. Written as DNA, the CDR3 is TGTGCCAGCAGCCGTCAGGGGTGGGAGACCCAGTACTTC.

The genes are TRBV5-1 and TRBJ2-3, with 8 bases lining up with TRBD2. Trimming at V came to 6 bases and at J to 2 bases, leaving 8 bases not matched to a gene. Germline V gene sequence: CDR1 SGHRS, CDR2 YFSETQ. The CDR3 runs 15 residues. CDR3 nucleotides: TGCGCCAGCACCTCGCGGGGGGCACCCACAGATACGCAGTATTTT. It is translated as CASTSRGAPTDTQYF.

The chain uses TRBV2 and TRBJ1-1; unclear D gene. V shed 7 bases and J shed 4 bases, with 13 bases lying between them. This CDR3 contains 13 residues. CDR1 and CDR2 from the germline V gene are SNHLY and FYNNEI. The CDR3 reads CASTQSSVTEAFF. The CDR3 nucleotides read TGTGCCAGCACACAGAGTTCTGTCACTGAAGCTTTCTTT.